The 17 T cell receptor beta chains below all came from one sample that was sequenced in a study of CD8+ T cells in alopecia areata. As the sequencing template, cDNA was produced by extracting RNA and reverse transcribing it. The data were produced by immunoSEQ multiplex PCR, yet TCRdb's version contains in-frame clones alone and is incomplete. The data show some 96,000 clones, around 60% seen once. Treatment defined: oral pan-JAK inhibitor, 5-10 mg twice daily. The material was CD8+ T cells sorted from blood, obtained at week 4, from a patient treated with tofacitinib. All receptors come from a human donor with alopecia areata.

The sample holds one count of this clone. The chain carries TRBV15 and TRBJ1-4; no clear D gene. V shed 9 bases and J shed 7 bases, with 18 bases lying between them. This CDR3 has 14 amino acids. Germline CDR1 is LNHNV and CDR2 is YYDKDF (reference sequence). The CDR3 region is CATEWSGSGEKLFF. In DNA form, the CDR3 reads TGTGCCACGGAATGGTCGGGGTCGGGTGAAAAACTGTTTTTT. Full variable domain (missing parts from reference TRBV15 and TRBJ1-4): DAMVIQNPRYQVTQFGKPVTLSCSQTLNHNVMYWYQQKSSQAPKLLFHYYDKDFNNEADTPDNFQSRRPNTSFCFLDIRSPGLGDTAMYLCATEWSGSGEKLFFGSGTQLSVL.

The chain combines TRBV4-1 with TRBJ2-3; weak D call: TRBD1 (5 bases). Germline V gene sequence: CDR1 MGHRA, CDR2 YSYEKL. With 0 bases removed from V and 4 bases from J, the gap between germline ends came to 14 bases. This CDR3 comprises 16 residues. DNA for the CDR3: TGCGCCAGCAGCCAAGACGACAGACTCTTCGCAGATACGCAGTATTTT. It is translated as CASSQDDRLFADTQYF.

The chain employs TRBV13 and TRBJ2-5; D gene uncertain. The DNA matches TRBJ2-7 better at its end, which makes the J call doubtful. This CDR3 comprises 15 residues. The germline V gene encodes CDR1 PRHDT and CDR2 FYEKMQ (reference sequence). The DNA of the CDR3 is TGTGCCAGCAGCTTAGATCCCACGTTCTCCTACGAGCAGTACTTC. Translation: CASSLDPTFSYEQYF.

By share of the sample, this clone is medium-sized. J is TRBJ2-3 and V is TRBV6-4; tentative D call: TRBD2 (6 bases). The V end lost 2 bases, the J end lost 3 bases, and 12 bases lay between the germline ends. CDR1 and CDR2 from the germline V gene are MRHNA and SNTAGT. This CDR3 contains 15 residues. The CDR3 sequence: CASSDEAGRTDTQYF. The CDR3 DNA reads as TGTGCCAGCAGTGACGAGGCGGGGAGAACAGATACGCAGTATTTT.

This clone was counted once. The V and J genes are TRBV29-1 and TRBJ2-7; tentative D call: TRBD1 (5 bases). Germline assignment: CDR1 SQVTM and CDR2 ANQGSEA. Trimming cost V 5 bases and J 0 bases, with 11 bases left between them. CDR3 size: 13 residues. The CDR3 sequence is CSVSDTLSYEQYF. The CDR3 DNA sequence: TGCAGCGTTTCGGACACCCTCTCCTACGAGCAGTACTTC.

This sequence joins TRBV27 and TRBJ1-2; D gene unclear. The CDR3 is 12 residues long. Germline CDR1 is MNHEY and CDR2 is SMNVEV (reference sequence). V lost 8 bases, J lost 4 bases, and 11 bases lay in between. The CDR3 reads CASLSPLYGYTF. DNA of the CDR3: TGTGCCAGCCTTTCGCCCCTCTATGGCTACACCTTC.

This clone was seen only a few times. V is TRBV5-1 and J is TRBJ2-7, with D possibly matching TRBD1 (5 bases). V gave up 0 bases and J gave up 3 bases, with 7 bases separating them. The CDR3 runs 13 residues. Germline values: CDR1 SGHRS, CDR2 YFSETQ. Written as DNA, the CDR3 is TGCGCCAGCAGCTTGGTGACAGACTACGAGCAGTACTTC. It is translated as CASSLVTDYEQYF.

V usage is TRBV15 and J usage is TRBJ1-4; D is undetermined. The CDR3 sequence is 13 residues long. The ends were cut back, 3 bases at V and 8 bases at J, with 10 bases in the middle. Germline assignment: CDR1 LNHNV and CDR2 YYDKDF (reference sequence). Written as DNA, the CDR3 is TGTGCCACCAGCAGCTCAGGCCGAGAAAAACTGTTTTTT. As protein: CATSSSGREKLFF.

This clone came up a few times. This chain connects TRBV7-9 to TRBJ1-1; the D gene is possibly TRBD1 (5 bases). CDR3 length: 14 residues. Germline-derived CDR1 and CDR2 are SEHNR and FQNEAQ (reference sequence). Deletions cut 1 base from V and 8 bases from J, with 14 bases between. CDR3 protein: CASSLDARGVEAFF. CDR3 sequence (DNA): TGTGCCAGCAGCTTAGATGCTAGGGGCGTGGAAGCTTTCTTT.

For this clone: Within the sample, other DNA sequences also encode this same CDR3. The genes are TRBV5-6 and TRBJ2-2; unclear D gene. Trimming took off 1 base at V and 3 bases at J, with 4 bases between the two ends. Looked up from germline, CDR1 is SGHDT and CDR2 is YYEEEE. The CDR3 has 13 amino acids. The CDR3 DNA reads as TGTGCCAGCAGCTTGTCCTACACCGGGGAGCTGTTTTTT. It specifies CASSLSYTGELFF.

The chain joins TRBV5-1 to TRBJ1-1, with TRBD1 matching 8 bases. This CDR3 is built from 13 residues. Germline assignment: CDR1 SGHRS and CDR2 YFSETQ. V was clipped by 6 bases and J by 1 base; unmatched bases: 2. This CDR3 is CASTGTGNTEAFF. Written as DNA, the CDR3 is TGCGCCAGCACCGGGACAGGGAACACTGAAGCTTTCTTT.

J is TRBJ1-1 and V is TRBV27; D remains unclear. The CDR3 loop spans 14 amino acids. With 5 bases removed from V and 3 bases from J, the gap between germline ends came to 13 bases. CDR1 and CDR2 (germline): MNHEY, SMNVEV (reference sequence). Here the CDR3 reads CASSPLSEDTEAFF. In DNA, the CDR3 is TGTGCCAGCAGTCCGCTCAGTGAGGACACTGAAGCTTTCTTT.

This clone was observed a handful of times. The CDR3 is CASSQDQLGAGELFF. The CDR3 DNA reads TGCGCCAGCAGCCAAGATCAATTGGGGGCCGGGGAGCTGTTTTTT. The V call is TRBV4-3, the J call TRBJ2-2; D possibly uses TRBD1 or TRBD2 (5 bases each). Germline lookup yields CDR1 LGHNA and CDR2 YSLEER. The germline V and J ends were trimmed by 0 bases and 6 bases, with 11 bases remaining between them. The CDR3 runs to 15 residues.

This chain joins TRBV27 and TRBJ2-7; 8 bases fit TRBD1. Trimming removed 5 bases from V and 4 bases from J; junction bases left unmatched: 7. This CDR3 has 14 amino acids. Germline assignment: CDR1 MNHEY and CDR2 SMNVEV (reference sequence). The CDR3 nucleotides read TGTGCCAGCAGTCCGGCCCGGACAGGGTACGAGCAGTACTTC. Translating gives CASSPARTGYEQYF.

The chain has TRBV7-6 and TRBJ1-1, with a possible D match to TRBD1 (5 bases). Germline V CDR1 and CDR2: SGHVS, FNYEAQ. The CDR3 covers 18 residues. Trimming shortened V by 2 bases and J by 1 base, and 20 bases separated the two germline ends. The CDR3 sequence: CASSLIGAGPAQNTEAFF. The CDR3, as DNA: TGTGCCAGCAGCTTAATCGGGGCAGGCCCCGCTCAGAACACTGAAGCTTTCTTT. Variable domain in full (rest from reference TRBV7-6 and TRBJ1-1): GAGVSQSPRYKVTKRGQDVALRCDPISGHVSLYWYRQALGQGPEFLTYFNYEAQQDKSGLPNDRFSAERPEGSISTLTIQRTEQRDSAMYRCASSLIGAGPAQNTEAFFGQGTRLTVV.

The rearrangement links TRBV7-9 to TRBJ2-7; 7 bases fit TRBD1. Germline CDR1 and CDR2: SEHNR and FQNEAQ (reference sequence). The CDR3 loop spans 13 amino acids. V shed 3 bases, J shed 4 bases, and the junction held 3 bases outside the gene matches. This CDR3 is CASSFQGQYEQYF. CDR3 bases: TGTGCCAGCAGCTTCCAGGGACAGTACGAGCAGTACTTC.

The CDR3 DNA is TGTGCCACCAGCAGAGGTGTCAGAGCTAGCAATCAGCCCCAGCATTTT. Encoded protein: CATSRGVRASNQPQHF. The chain recombines TRBV15 with TRBJ1-5, with D unresolved. This CDR3 spans 16 amino acids. The V end was cut by 1 base, the J end by 0 bases, with 10 bases between. From germline, CDR1 is LNHNV and CDR2 YYDKDF (reference sequence).